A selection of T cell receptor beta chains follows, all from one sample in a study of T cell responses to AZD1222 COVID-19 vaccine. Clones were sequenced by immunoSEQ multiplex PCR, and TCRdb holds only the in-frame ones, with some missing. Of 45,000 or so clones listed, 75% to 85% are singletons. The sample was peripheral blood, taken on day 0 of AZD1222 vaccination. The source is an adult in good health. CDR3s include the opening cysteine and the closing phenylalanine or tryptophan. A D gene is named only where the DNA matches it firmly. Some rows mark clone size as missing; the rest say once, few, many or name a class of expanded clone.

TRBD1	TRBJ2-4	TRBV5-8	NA	CASSLYRGEKNIQYF	TGTGCCAGCAGCTTGTACAGGGGGGAGAAAAACATTCAGTACTTC
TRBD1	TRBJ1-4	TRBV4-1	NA	CASSQVGTGGSEKLFF	TGCGCCAGCAGCCAAGTTGGGACAGGGGGCTCGGAAAAACTGTTTTTT
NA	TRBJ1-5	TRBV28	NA	CASTSSWVGQPQHF	TGTGCCAGCACCTCGTCATGGGTGGGCCAGCCCCAGCATTTT
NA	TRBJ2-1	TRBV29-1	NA	CSVEGARYSYNEQFF	TGCAGCGTTGAAGGCGCACGATACTCCTACAATGAGCAGTTCTTC
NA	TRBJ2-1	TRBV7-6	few	CASSLDPGPYNEQFF	TGTGCCAGCAGCTTAGATCCGGGCCCCTACAATGAGCAGTTCTTC
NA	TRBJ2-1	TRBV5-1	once	CASSLQGSYNEQFF	TGCGCCAGCAGCTTACAGGGCTCCTACAATGAGCAGTTCTTC
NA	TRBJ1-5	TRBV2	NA	CASSDGGTNSNQPQHF	TGTGCCAGCAGTGATGGGGGTACAAATAGCAATCAGCCCCAGCATTTT
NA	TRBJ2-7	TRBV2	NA	CASSSGTRREQYF	TGTGCCAGCAGTTCCGGGACCCGCCGGGAGCAGTACTTC
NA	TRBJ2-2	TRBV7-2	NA	CASSSGTSGELFF	TGTGCCAGCAGCTCAGGGACATCTGGGGAGCTGTTTTTT
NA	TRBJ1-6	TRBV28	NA	CASSTGFSSPLHF	TGTGCCAGCAGTACAGGATTTAGTTCACCCCTCCACTTT
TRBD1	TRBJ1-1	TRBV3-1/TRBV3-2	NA	CASSGRTGDFEAFF	TGTGCCAGCAGCGGGCGGACAGGTGATTTCGAAGCTTTCTTT
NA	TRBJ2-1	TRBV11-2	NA	CASSLYAGSVGDEQFF	TGTGCCAGCAGCTTATATGCGGGCTCGGTTGGGGATGAGCAGTTCTTC
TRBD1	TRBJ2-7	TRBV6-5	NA	CATARGQGYEQYF	TGTGCCACCGCAAGGGGACAGGGCTACGAGCAGTACTTC
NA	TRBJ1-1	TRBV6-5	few	CASSLSGLGTEAFF	TGTGCCAGCAGCCTCAGTGGATTGGGCACTGAAGCTTTCTTT
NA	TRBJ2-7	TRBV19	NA	CASSSYFDSYEQYF	TGTGCCAGTTCTAGTTACTTCGACAGCTACGAGCAGTACTTC
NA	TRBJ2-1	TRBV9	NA	CASSVLGLSSYNEQFF	TGTGCCAGCAGCGTCCTGGGACTCTCCTCCTACAATGAGCAGTTCTTC
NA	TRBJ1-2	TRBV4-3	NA	CASSQDSTIRYGYTF	TGCGCCAGCAGCCAAGACAGCACCATCCGCTATGGCTACACCTTC
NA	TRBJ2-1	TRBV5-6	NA	CASSLVTTGRYNEQFF	TGTGCCAGCAGCTTGGTGACAACCGGGAGATACAATGAGCAGTTCTTC
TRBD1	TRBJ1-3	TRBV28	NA	CASSSSGQRNTIYF	TGTGCCAGCAGCTCGTCGGGACAGCGAAACACCATATATTTT
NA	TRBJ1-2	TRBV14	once	CASSLAGSGFYGYTF	TGTGCCAGCAGCCTAGCGGGGTCCGGCTTCTATGGCTACACCTTC
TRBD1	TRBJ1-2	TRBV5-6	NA	CASSAWDSLPYGYTF	TGTGCCAGCAGCGCGTGGGACAGCCTACCCTATGGCTACACCTTC
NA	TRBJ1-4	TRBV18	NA	CASSQNQGTGEKLFF	TGTGCCAGCTCGCAAAATCAGGGTACCGGTGAAAAACTGTTTTTT
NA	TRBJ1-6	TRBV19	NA	CASSTGTSGSPLHF	TGTGCCAGTAGTACCGGGACTTCGGGATCACCCCTCCACTTT
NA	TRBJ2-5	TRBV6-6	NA	CASTRDPRGETQYF	TGTGCCAGCACTCGGGACCCCCGGGGGGAGACCCAGTACTTC
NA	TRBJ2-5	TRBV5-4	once	CASSFGGAGTQETQYF	TGTGCCAGCAGCTTTGGGGGCGCGGGGACCCAAGAGACCCAGTACTTC
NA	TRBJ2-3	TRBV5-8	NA	CASSHSRADTQYF	TGTGCCAGCAGCCACTCCCGGGCAGATACGCAGTATTTT
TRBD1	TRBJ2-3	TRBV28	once	CASSSPKTGTDTQYF	TGTGCCAGCAGTTCCCCCAAGACAGGGACAGATACGCAGTATTTT
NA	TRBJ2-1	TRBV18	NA	CASSPEQGLEQFF	TGTGCCAGCTCACCGGAACAGGGTCTTGAGCAGTTCTTC
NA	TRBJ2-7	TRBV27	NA	CASSPLWTSSYEQYF	TGTGCCAGCAGCCCTTTATGGACGAGCTCCTACGAGCAGTACTTC
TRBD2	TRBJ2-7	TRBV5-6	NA	CASSGGTSGRINEQYF	TGTGCCAGCAGCGGCGGGACTAGCGGGAGAATCAACGAGCAGTACTTC
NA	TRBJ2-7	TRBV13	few	CASSSSPTGFRYEQYF	TGTGCCAGCAGCTCCTCCCCCACGGGGTTTCGGTACGAGCAGTACTTC
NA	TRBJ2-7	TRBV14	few	CASSQASSQLTQYF	TGTGCCAGCAGCCAAGCCAGCTCACAGCTCACTCAGTACTTC
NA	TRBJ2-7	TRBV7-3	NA	CASSFSLEGTYEQYF	TGTGCCAGCAGTTTCTCCCTTGAGGGAACCTACGAGCAGTACTTC
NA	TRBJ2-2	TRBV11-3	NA	CASSLAPAGELFF	TGTGCCAGCAGCTTAGCTCCGGCCGGGGAGCTGTTTTTT
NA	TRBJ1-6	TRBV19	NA	CASSPLTGYNSPLHF	TGTGCCAGTAGTCCACTGACGGGTTATAATTCACCCCTCCACTTT
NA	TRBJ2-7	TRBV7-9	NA	CASSLEQGAYEQYF	TGTGCCAGCAGCTTAGAACAGGGTGCCTACGAGCAGTACTTC
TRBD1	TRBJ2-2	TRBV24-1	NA	CATSDWDSTGELFF	TGTGCCACCAGTGATTGGGACAGTACCGGGGAGCTGTTTTTT
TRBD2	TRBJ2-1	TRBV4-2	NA	CASSQDPPGTSGRGNEQFF	TGTGCCAGCAGCCAAGACCCCCCGGGGACTAGCGGGAGGGGGAATGAGCAGTTCTTC
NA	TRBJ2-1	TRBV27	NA	CASSPLLAVWGGRSYNEQFF	TGTGCCAGCAGTCCCCTCTTAGCGGTCTGGGGGGGCCGCTCCTACAATGAGCAGTTCTTC
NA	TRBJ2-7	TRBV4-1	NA	CASSQDGGTAYEQYF	TGCGCCAGCAGCCAAGACGGCGGGACAGCCTACGAGCAGTACTTC
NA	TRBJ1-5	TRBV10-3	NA	CAISESGALGNQPQHF	TGTGCCATCAGTGAGAGTGGGGCTCTGGGTAATCAGCCCCAGCATTTT
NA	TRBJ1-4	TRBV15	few	CATSRARGRLTNEKLFF	TGTGCCACCAGCAGAGCTAGGGGCCGGCTAACTAATGAAAAACTGTTTTTT
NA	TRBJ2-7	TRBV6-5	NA	CASSPWGNSYEQYF	TGTGCCAGCAGTCCATGGGGGAACTCCTACGAGCAGTACTTC
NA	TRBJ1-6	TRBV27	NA	CASSYRDYSPLHF	TGTGCCAGCAGTTACAGGGATTATTCACCCCTCCACTTT
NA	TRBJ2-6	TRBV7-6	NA	CASSLVGGSGANVLTF	TGTGCCAGCAGCTTAGTTGGGGGGTCTGGGGCCAACGTCCTGACTTTC
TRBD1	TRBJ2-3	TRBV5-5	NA	CASSSPGQGPDTQYF	TGTGCCAGCAGCTCCCCGGGACAGGGCCCAGATACGCAGTATTTT
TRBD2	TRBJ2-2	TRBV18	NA	CASSPSTAGGRYTGELFF	TGTGCCAGCTCACCATCAACGGCGGGAGGCCGGTACACCGGGGAGCTGTTTTTT
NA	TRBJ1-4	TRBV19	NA	CASREGRVEEKLFF	TGTGCCAGCCGAGAAGGCAGGGTGGAAGAAAAACTGTTTTTT
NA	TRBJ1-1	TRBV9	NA	CASSVDYNTEAFF	TGTGCCAGCAGCGTAGATTACAACACTGAAGCTTTCTTT
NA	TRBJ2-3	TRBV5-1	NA	CASSLDRADTQYF	TGCGCCAGCAGCTTGGACCGGGCAGATACGCAGTATTTT
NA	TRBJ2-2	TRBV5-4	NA	CASSRADTGELFF	TGTGCCAGCAGCCGGGCGGACACCGGGGAGCTGTTTTTT
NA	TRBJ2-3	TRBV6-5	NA	CASRVMGADTQYF	TGTGCCAGCAGGGTCATGGGAGCTGATACGCAGTATTTT
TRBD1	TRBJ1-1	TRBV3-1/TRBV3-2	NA	CASSARDRGLNTEAFF	TGTGCCAGCAGCGCCCGGGACAGGGGCTTAAACACTGAAGCTTTCTTT
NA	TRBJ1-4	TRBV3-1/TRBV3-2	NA	CASSQDWDATNEKLFF	TGTGCCAGCAGCCAAGATTGGGATGCAACTAATGAAAAACTGTTTTTT
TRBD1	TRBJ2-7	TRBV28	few	CASSGTGSYEQYF	TGTGCCAGCAGTGGGACAGGGTCGTACGAGCAGTACTTC
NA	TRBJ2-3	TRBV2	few	CASSSRGSTDTQYF	TGTGCCAGCAGCTCCCGGGGAAGCACAGATACGCAGTATTTT
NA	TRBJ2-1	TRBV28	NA	CASSSYQRTNEQFF	TGTGCCAGCAGCTCCTATCAGCGCACCAATGAGCAGTTCTTC